Below are 6 T cell receptor beta chains sequenced from a single sample in a study of blood T cell repertoires in COVID-19. The method was immunoSEQ multiplex PCR; TCRdb's version includes in-frame clones alone and lacks a portion of them. The table records 25,000 to 35,000 clones, about 70% of them present only once. The sequenced material came from peripheral blood. These receptors originate from a human donor in a cohort sampled during active COVID-19.

V is TRBV6-2 or TRBV6-3 and J is TRBJ2-1; no clear D gene. CDR1 MNHEY and CDR2 SVGEGT come from the germline V gene. The CDR3 extends over 11 amino acids. V was cut by 2 bases and J by 7 bases, with 3 bases left in between. CDR3 sequence (DNA): TGTGCCAGCAGTTACATAAATGAGCAGTTCTTC. Protein product: CASSYINEQFF.

V and J are TRBV15 and TRBJ1-1; D not certain. Germline lookup yields CDR1 LNHNV and CDR2 YYDKDF (reference sequence). Trimming took off 0 bases at V and 0 bases at J, with 8 bases between the two ends. CDR3 length: 15 residues. In DNA, the CDR3 is TGTGCCACCAGCAGAGAGGTGGCATTGAACACTGAAGCTTTCTTT. Translating it yields CATSREVALNTEAFF.

In this sample, this clone turned up a few times. V usage is TRBV4-1 and J usage is TRBJ2-1; weak D call: TRBD1 (5 bases). The CDR3 extends over 16 amino acids. The V end lost 2 bases, the J end lost 4 bases, and 15 bases lay between the germline ends. Germline-derived CDR1 and CDR2 are MGHRA and YSYEKL. CDR3 region: CASSQSETETYNEQFF. The CDR3 nucleotides read TGCGCCAGCAGCCAATCCGAGACAGAGACATACAATGAGCAGTTCTTC.

This clone was seen repeatedly, ten times or more. J is TRBJ2-7 and V is TRBV27; D unclear. The CDR3 consists of 13 residues. The germline V gene encodes CDR1 MNHEY and CDR2 SMNVEV (reference sequence). Trimming took off 3 bases at V and 2 bases at J, with 8 bases between the two ends. CDR3 nucleotides: TGTGCCAGCAGTTTCTCCACTCCCTACGAGCAGTACTTC. This gives the protein CASSFSTPYEQYF.

The chain joins TRBV5-1 to TRBJ1-1; TRBD1 is a possible D gene (5 bases). CDR3 length: 15 amino acids. Trimming pared 1 base from V and 4 bases from J, leaving 14 bases between. CDR1 is SGHRS, CDR2 YFSETQ, per germline. The CDR3 nucleotides are TGCGCCAGCAGCTTGTCAAGCACGGGGGGCACTGAAGCTTTCTTT. Protein product: CASSLSSTGGTEAFF.

CDR3 DNA sequence: TGTGCCAGCAGCACGACTAGCGGGGGGACCTACGAGCAGTACTTC. This encodes CASSTTSGGTYEQYF. The chain has TRBV7-9 and TRBJ2-7, with 13 nucleotides matching TRBD2. Trimming removed 5 bases from V and 2 bases from J; junction bases left unmatched: 3. The V gene's germline CDR1 is SEHNR and CDR2 FQNEAQ (reference sequence). The CDR3 runs to 15 residues.